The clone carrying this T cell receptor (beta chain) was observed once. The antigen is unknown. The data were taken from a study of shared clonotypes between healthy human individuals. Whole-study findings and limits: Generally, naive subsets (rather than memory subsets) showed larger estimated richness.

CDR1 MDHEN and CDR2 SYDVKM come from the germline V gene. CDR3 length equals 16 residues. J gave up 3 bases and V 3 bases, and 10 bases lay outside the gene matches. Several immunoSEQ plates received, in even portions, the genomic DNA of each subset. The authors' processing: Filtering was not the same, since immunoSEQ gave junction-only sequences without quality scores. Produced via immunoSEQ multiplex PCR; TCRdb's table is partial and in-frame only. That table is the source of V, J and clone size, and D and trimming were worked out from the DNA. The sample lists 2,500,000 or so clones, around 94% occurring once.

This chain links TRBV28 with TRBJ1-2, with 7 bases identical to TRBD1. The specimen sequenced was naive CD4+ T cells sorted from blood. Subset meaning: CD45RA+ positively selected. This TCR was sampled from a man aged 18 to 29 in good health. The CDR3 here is CASSFRGLPNYYGYTF. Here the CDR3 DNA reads TGTGCCAGCAGTTTTAGGGGGCTTCCGAACTACTATGGCTACACCTTC.